This TCR beta chain emerged from a study of long-term antiretroviral therapy in people with HIV. Broader study findings: Older ART regimens were possibly in use when the blood was collected between about 2003 and 2017.

For this clone: Its antigen is undetermined.

Investigators performed immunoSEQ version v3.0 at survey level. Per-sample targets for sequencing were about 35,000-55,000 T-cell genomes. Using immunoSEQ multiplex PCR, the repertoire was profiled, and TCRdb retains in-frame clones only, with some absent. The sample records more than 25,000 clones, roughly 79% being singletons. The study drew at least one pre-ART and at least two post-ART PBMC samples from every donor. Germline V gives CDR1 SGHRS, CDR2 YFSETQ. Between the trimmed V and J ends, which lost 0 bases and 4 bases, there was a span of 10 bases. The CDR3 consists of 14 residues. The gene calls are TRBV5-1 and TRBJ2-5, with a weak D call TRBD2 (6 bases). The clonotype originates from a young man with HIV. Source: unsorted PBMCs, taken 2.1 years after starting antiretroviral therapy. The CDR3 DNA sequence: TGCGCCAGCAGCTTGGGCCTGGGGGGAGAGACCCAGTACTTC. Protein product: CASSLGLGGETQYF.